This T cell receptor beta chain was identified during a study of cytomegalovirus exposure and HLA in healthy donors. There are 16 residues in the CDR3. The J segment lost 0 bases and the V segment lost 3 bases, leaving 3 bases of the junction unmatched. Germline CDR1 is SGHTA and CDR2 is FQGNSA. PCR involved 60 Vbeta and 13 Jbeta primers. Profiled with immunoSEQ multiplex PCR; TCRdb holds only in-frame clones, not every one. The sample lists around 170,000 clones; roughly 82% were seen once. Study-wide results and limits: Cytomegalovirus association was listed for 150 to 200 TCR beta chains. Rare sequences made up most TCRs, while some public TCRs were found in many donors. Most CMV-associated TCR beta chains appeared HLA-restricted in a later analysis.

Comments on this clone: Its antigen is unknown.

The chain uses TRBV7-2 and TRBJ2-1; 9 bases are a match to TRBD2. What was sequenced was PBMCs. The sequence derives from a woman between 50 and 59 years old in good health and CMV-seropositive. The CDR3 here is CASSLGSGSSYNEQFF. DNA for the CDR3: TGTGCCAGCAGCTTGGGTAGCGGGAGCTCCTACAATGAGCAGTTCTTC. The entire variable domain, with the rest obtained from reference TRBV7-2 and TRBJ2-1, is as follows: GAGVSQSPSNKVTEKGKDVELRCDPISGHTALYWYRQSLGQGLEFLIYFQGNSAPDKSGLPSDRFSAERTGGSVSTLTIQRTQQEDSAVYLCASSLGSGSSYNEQFFGPGTRLTVL.